This TCR beta chain is drawn from a study of T cell changes during pregnancy in multiple sclerosis. The table came from immunoSEQ multiplex PCR; TCRdb's copy has only in-frame clones and leaves some out. The table includes some 38,000 clones, approximately 91% detected once. This CDR3 region has 15 residues. Looked up from germline, CDR1 is SNHLY and CDR2 is FYNNEI. This chain uses TRBV2 with TRBJ2-5; 9 bases line up with TRBD1. The J call may be incorrect, as the DNA end agrees better with TRBJ2-7. The starting material was CD4+ T cells from peripheral blood mononuclear cells, obtained in the third trimester of pregnancy. The origin of this receptor is a female donor in good health, enrolled as a control in a pregnancy study. CDR3 residues: CASSARTGTGHEQYF. Here the CDR3 DNA reads TGTGCCAGCAGTGCCCGGACAGGGACAGGGCACGAGCAGTACTTC.